This TCR beta chain was recorded in a study of shared clonotypes between healthy human individuals. Study results and caveats: The expectation was that sequencing depth would affect clonotype sharing among donors. Sorted-subset sequencing, rarefaction showed, was incomplete despite large depth.

Germline V gene data show CDR1 as MNHEY and CDR2 as SMNVEV (reference sequence). Trimming shortened V by 3 bases and J by 0 bases, and 5 bases separated the two germline ends. This CDR3 is 13 amino acids long. A word on this clone: Its specificity is not known. This CDR3 is also generated by other DNA sequences in the sample.

A deep-level run was used for the assay. TCRdb's table, derived via immunoSEQ multiplex PCR, lists solely in-frame clones and lacks some. The sample has roughly 1,500,000 clones, 95% to 99% seen once. The clonotype comes from a man younger than 45 in good health. The chain uses TRBV27 and TRBJ1-1; D is uncertain. The sequencing sample was made of naive CD4+ T cells sorted from blood. The subset: CD45RA+ positively selected. CDR3 nucleotide sequence: TGTGCCAGCAGTTTTGGGATGAACACTGAAGCTTTCTTT. Protein product: CASSFGMNTEAFF.